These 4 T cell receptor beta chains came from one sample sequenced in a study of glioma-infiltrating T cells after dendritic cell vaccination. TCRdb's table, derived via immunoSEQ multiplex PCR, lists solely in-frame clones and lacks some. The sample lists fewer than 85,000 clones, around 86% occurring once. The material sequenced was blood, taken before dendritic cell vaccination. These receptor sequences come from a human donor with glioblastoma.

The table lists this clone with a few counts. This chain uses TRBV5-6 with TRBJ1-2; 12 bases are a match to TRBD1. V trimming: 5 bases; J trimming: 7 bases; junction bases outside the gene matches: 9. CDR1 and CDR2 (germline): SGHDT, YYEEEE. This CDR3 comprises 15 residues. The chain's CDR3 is CASSLRDRGLGGYTF. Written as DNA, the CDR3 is TGTGCCAGCAGTTTACGGGACAGGGGGCTAGGTGGCTACACCTTC.

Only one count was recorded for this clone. The chain's CDR3 is CASSLDSRVTANEQFF. The CDR3 DNA reads TGTGCCAGCAGCTTAGACAGCAGGGTGACGGCCAATGAGCAGTTCTTC. V usage is TRBV7-9 and J usage is TRBJ2-1; TRBD1 is a possible D gene (5 bases). From germline, CDR1 is SEHNR and CDR2 FQNEAQ (reference sequence). Trimming took off 1 base at V and 6 bases at J, with 16 bases between the two ends. The CDR3 sequence is 16 residues long.

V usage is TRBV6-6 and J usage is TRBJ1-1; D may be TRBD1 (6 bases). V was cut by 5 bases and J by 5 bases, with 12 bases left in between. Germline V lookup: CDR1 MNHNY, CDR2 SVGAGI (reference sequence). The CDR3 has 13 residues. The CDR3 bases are TGTGCCAGCAGTACACAGGGTGTTACTGAAGCTTTCTTT. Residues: CASSTQGVTEAFF.

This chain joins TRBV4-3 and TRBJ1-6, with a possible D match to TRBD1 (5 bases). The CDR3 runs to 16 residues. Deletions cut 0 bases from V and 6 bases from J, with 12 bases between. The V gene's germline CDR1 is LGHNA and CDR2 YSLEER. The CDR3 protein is CASSQDLGQINSPLHF. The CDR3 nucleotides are TGCGCCAGCAGCCAAGATCTGGGGCAAATTAATTCACCCCTCCACTTT.